This paragraph covers one TCR beta chain sequence. Its target is not known. An end of the junction does not agree with germline; a read error may underlie this. Assay used: immunoSEQ multiplex PCR; TCRdb lists only in-frame clones, some missing. Of 39,000 or so clones listed, roughly 80% are singletons. The sample comes from a study of T cells in localized non-small cell lung cancer. Study findings and constraints: Appearances in adjacent lung were noted for a median about 50 of the top 100 tumor clones. Heterogeneity stays possible, as sequencing covered only one tumor region. There was an association of higher blood T cell density with longer overall survival. Clonality peaked in uninvolved adjacent lung rather than tumor.

Looked up from germline, CDR1 is SSHAT and CDR2 is FNYEAQ (reference sequence). CDR3 size: 17 residues. This material consisted of PBMCs, taken before any cancer treatment. This receptor was taken from a man between 40 and 70 years old with stage II lung adenocarcinoma. This chain connects TRBV7-7 to TRBJ2-2; TRBD2 matches at 8 bases. In DNA form, the CDR3 reads TGTGCTAGCAGCTTAGCGGGGTTGACGGGAAACACCGGGGAGCTGTTTTTT. The encoded protein is CASSLAGLTGNTGELFF.